This T cell receptor (beta chain) came from a study of blood T cell repertoires in COVID-19. As for the study in general: Sites across the United States, Italy and Spain contributed samples from acute and convalescent COVID-19. T cells, B-cell-depleted T cells, or PBMCs supplied cDNA or gDNA.

A single count supports this clone. This CDR3 spans 17 amino acids. The V and J ends lost 3 bases and 4 bases, in that order; junction bases with no gene match: 10. Germline assignment: CDR1 MGHRA and CDR2 YSYEKL. As originally analysed: From reference gene primer amplification, estimates of nucleated cell counts were derived. Measured with immunoSEQ multiplex PCR; TCRdb has only the in-frame clones, and not every one. The V and J calls and clone size come from that table; D and trimming were worked out from the DNA. The sample has approximately 300,000 clones; 86% are singletons. The chain uses TRBV4-1 and TRBJ2-3; the match to TRBD2 covers 10 bases. The sequence derives from a woman in her forties or fifties with acute or convalescent COVID-19. Sequences were obtained from peripheral blood. In DNA, the CDR3 is TGCGCCAGCAGCCAGGGTCGCGCTAGCGGGAGCTCAGATACGCAGTATTTT. Translated: CASSQGRASGSSDTQYF.